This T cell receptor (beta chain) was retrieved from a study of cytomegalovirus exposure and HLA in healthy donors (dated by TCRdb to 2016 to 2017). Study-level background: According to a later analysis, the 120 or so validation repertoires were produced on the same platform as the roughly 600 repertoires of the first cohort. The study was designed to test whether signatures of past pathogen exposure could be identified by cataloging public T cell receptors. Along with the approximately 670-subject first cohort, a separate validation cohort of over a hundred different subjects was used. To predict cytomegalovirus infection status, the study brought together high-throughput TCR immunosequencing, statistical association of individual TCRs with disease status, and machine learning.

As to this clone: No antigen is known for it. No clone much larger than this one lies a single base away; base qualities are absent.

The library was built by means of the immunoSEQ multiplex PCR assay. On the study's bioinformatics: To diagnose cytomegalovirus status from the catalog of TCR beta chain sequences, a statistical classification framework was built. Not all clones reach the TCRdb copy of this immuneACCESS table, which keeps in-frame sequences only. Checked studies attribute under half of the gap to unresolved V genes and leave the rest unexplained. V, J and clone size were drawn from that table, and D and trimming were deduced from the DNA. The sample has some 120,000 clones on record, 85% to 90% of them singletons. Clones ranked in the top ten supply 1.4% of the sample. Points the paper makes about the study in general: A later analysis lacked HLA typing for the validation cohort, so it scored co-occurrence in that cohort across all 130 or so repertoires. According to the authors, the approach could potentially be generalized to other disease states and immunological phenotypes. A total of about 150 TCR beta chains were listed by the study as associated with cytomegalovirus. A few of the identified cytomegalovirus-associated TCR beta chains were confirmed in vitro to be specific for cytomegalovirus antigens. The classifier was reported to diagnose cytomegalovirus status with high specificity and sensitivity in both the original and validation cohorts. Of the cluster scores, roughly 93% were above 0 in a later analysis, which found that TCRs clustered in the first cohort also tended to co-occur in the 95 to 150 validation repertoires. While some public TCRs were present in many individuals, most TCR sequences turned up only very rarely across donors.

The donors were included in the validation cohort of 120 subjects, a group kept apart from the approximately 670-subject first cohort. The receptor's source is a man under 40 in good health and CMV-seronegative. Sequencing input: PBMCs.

The bases are TGCAGCGTTGATTGGGGCGAAGGGTATGGCTACACCTTC. Its coded protein is CSVDWGEGYGYTF. The V gene is TRBV29-1 and the J gene is TRBJ1-2; TRBD1 is a possible D gene, resting on 5 matching bases. V was cut back by 3 bases and J by 5 bases, leaving a gap of 13 bases between them. CDR1 and CDR2 are read off the germline V gene as SQVTM and ANQGSEA. Spanning cysteine to phenylalanine, the CDR3 consists of 13 amino acids. CDR3 DNA is the only sequence kept; it has 39 bases, read in frame from the first base. With all but the CDR3 taken from the reference TRBV29-1 and TRBJ1-2 genes, the full variable domain is: SAVISQKPSRDICQRGTSLTIQCQVDSQVTMMFWYRQQPGQSLTLIATANQGSEATYESGFVIDKFPISRPNLTFSTLTVSNMSPEDSSIYLCSVDWGEGYGYTFGSGTRLTVV.